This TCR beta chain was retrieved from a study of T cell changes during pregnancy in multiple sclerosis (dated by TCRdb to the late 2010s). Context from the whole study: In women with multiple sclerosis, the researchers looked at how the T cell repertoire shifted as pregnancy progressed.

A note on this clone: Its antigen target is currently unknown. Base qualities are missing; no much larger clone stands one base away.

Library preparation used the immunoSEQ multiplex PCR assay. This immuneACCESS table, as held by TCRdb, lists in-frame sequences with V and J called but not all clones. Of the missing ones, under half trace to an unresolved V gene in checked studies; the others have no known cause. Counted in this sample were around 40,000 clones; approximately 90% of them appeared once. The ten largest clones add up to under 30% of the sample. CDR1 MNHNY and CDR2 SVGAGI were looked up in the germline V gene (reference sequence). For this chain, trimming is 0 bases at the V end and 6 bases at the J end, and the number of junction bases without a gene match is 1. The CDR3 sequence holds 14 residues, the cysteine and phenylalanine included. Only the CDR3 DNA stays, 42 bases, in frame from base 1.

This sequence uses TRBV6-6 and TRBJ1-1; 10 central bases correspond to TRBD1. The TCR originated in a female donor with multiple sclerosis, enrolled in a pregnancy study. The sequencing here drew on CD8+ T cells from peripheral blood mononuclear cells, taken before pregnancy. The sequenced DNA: TGTGCCAGCAGTTACTCGACAGGGGGCGCTGAAGCTTTCTTT. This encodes CASSYSTGGAEAFF.